This T cell receptor (beta chain) was profiled in a study of regulatory T cells in long-lasting Graves disease. Both iRepertoire HTBI primers and Arm-PCR of CDR3 regions were used to build the TCR beta libraries. TCRdb recomputed calls from the multiplex PCR reads with MiXCR, one row per CDR3 protein. Of 650,000 to 850,000 distinct CDR3 sequences in the sample, around 30% were seen once. Only a few counts were recorded for this clonotype. V was clipped by 7 bases and J by 4 bases, with 15 bases between them. The germline V gene encodes CDR1 SGHRS and CDR2 YFSETQ. The CDR3 totals 13 residues. Noted time point: persistent/refractory GD, antithyroid drugs over 5 years with positive TRAb. Generation of the TCR library employed RNA extracted from PBMCs.

The sequence was obtained from a female donor with Graves disease. This specimen consisted of peripheral blood mononuclear cells (PBMCs), obtained when the disease was refractory, from a patient treated with antithyroid drugs. The chain carries TRBV5-1 and TRBJ2-7; D might be TRBD1 or TRBD2, each matching 5 bases. The CDR3 region has the DNA TGCGCCAGCGGCACACCCGGGGCGTACGAGCAGTACTTC. It yields the protein CASGTPGAYEQYF.